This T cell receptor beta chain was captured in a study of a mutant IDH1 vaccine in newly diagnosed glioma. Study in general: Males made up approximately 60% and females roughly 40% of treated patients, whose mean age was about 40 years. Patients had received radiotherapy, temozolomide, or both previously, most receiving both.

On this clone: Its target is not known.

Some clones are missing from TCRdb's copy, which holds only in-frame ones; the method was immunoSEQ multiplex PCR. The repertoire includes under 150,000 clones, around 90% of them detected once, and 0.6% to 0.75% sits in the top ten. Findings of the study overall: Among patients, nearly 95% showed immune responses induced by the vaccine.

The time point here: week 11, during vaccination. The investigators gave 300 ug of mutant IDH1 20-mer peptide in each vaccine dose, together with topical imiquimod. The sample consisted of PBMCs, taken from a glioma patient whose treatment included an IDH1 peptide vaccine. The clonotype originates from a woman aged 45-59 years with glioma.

This CDR3 is CASFRDRGMNEQFF. The CDR3 DNA follows: TGTGCCAGCTTCCGGGACAGGGGGATGAATGAGCAGTTCTTC. This chain links TRBV2 with TRBJ2-1, with 11 bases identical to TRBD1. CDR1 is SNHLY and CDR2 is FYNNEI in the germline V gene. Trimming removed 8 bases from V and 7 bases from J; junction bases left unmatched: 7. The CDR3 spans 14 residues.